This passage covers 12 T cell receptor beta chains from one sample sequenced in a study of shared clonotypes between healthy human individuals. Generated by immunoSEQ multiplex PCR, the TCRdb table keeps only in-frame clones and is missing some. This table holds over a million clones, around 95% found once. The sequenced sample was naive CD4+ T cells sorted from blood. Subset meaning: CD45RA+ positively selected. The receptors were sampled from a man between 25 and 39 years old in good health.

The chain uses TRBV7-9 and TRBJ1-5; 10 positions match TRBD1. J lost 2 bases, V lost 5 bases, and 3 bases had no gene match. The CDR3 totals 15 residues. Germline loops: CDR1 SEHNR, CDR2 FQNEAQ (reference sequence). The CDR3 DNA is TGTGCCAGCAGCAGACAGGGGGCTCGCAATCAGCCCCAGCATTTT. Amino acid sequence: CASSRQGARNQPQHF.

The V and J genes are TRBV30 and TRBJ2-5, with a possible D match to TRBD2 (6 bases). CDR3 size: 13 residues. Germline CDR1 and CDR2: GTSNPN and SVGIG (reference sequence). V was clipped by 0 bases and J by 4 bases, with 9 bases between them. CDR3 sequence: CAWSVRLGETQYF. CDR3 nucleotide sequence: TGTGCCTGGAGTGTACGACTAGGAGAGACCCAGTACTTC.

The rearrangement links TRBV30 to TRBJ2-7; no clear D gene. CDR3 length equals 15 residues. Germline V gene sequence: CDR1 GTSNPN, CDR2 SVGIG (reference sequence). V lost 0 bases and J lost 0, with 12 bases in between. The CDR3 region is CAWSVGPVDSYEQYF. The CDR3 DNA sequence: TGTGCCTGGAGTGTCGGGCCCGTTGACTCCTACGAGCAGTACTTC. The whole variable domain, filled in from reference TRBV30 and TRBJ2-7, reads SQTIHQWPATLVQPVGSPLSLECTVEGTSNPNLYWYRQAAGRGLQLLFYSVGIGQISSEVPQNLSASRPQDRQFILSSKKLLLSDSGFYLCAWSVGPVDSYEQYFGPGTRLTVT.

The V and J genes are TRBV10-1 and TRBJ2-7, with a possible D match to TRBD1 (6 bases). There are 14 residues in the CDR3. Trimming stripped 0 bases from V and 5 bases from J, with 11 bases between. Germline V CDR1 and CDR2: WNHNN, SYGVQD (reference sequence). The CDR3 here is CASSESPRTDEQYF. CDR3 sequence (DNA): TGCGCCAGCAGTGAGTCCCCCAGGACAGACGAGCAGTACTTC.

CDR3 in DNA: TGTGCCAGCAGTAAATCCGGGACTAGCGCCCTGGACTCCTACGAGCAGTACTTC. Its translation: CASSKSGTSALDSYEQYF. The V call is TRBV27, the J call TRBJ2-7; 10 bases line up with TRBD2. Trimming at V came to 5 bases and at J to 0 bases, leaving 13 bases not matched to a gene. CDR1 is MNHEY, CDR2 SMNVEV, per germline (reference sequence). This CDR3 has 18 residues.

The chain has TRBV6-6 and TRBJ2-5, with 9 bases aligning to TRBD1. Trimming took 1 base from V and 5 from J; bases not matched to a gene: 2. The germline V gene encodes CDR1 MNHNY and CDR2 SVGAGI (reference sequence). The CDR3 is 14 amino acids. CDR3 amino acids: CASSYLTGGETQYF. The CDR3 DNA follows: TGTGCCAGCAGTTACTTGACAGGGGGTGAGACCCAGTACTTC.

The chain employs TRBV28 and TRBJ1-5; D is possibly TRBD1 (5 bases). Trimming removed 3 bases at V and 7 bases at J, with 13 bases between. This CDR3 is 14 amino acids long. The germline V gene has CDR1 MDHEN and CDR2 SYDVKM. CDR3 in amino acids: CASSFRMGTQPQHF. The CDR3 DNA sequence: TGTGCCAGCAGTTTCCGTATGGGGACCCAGCCCCAGCATTTT.

The chain recombines TRBV4-3 with TRBJ1-2; perhaps TRBD1 as D (5 bases). Looked up from germline, CDR1 is LGHNA and CDR2 is YSLEER. Trimming took 0 bases from V and 8 from J, leaving 13 bases between them. The CDR3 sequence is 14 residues long. CDR3 in DNA: TGCGCCAGCAGCCAAGATTCCGGGGGAATAGGCTACACCTTC. Encoded protein: CASSQDSGGIGYTF.

The chain uses TRBV6-6 and TRBJ2-1; perhaps D is TRBD1 or TRBD2 (6 bases each). The ends were cut back, 5 bases at V and 3 bases at J, with 11 bases in the middle. Germline values: CDR1 MNHNY, CDR2 SVGAGI (reference sequence). The CDR3 sequence is 14 residues long. The CDR3 DNA follows: TGTGCCAGCAGTCCCGGGGGCGACTACAATGAGCAGTTCTTC. It codes for CASSPGGDYNEQFF.

The gene calls are TRBV18 and TRBJ2-1; TRBD2 agrees at 7 bases. CDR1 is KGHSH, CDR2 LQKENI, per germline. The CDR3 is made up of 16 amino acids. V shed 0 bases, J shed 7 bases, and the junction held 9 bases outside the gene matches. The CDR3 region is CASSPPLREISNEQFF. In DNA form, the CDR3 reads TGTGCCAGCTCACCACCGCTGCGGGAGATTAGTAATGAGCAGTTCTTC.

This chain connects TRBV5-4 to TRBJ2-5, with TRBD1 matching over 7 bases. This CDR3 has 16 residues. Germline-derived CDR1 and CDR2 are SGHNT and YYREEE (reference sequence). J was trimmed by 2 bases and V by 0 bases; bases with no gene match: 7. In DNA form, the CDR3 reads TGTGCCAGCAGCTTGGCCCCGGACAGGCCACAAGAGACCCAGTACTTC. This sequence encodes CASSLAPDRPQETQYF.

This clone was seen only once. This chain uses TRBV27 with TRBJ2-1, with TRBD2 matching over 7 bases. Germline V gene sequence: CDR1 MNHEY, CDR2 SMNVEV (reference sequence). V shed 3 bases and J 7 bases; nucleotides not matched to a gene: 12. CDR3 size: 16 residues. The CDR3 spells CASSFTSAGLGNEQFF. The CDR3 nucleotides are TGTGCCAGCAGTTTTACTAGCGCCGGTTTGGGGAATGAGCAGTTCTTC.